The 20 T cell receptor delta chains presented below share a single source sample, sequenced in a study of γδ T cells in repeated Plasmodium falciparum infection. Bulk repertoires came from Vgamma9/Vdelta2+ or Vdelta2-negative gammadelta T cells flow-sorted from PBMC. TCRdb applied CATT to the multiplex PCR reads for clone calling. This sample carries around 57,000 delta-chain clones, over 1.5% of them seen once, and the ten largest clones take 15%. The specimen sequenced was gamma-delta T cells from blood. These receptors were obtained from a pool of human donors (malaria-infected and uninfected, not separated).

This clone was seen repeatedly, ten times or more. The protein TCRdb gives is from a much larger clone and does not agree with this DNA's translation at residue 13, likely a read error; the protein shown here comes from the DNA. The J gene is TRDJ3, the V gene TRDV2; TRDD2 might be the D (6 bases). CDR3 size: 18 residues. Germline V CDR1 and CDR2: GEAIGNYY, EKD. CDR3 protein: CACDTAGSSSWDARQMFF. The CDR3 DNA reads as TGTGCCTGTGACACCGCTGGGAGTTCTTCCTGGGACGCCCGACAGATGTTTTTC.

V and J are TRDV1 and TRDJ1, with TRDD3 as a possible D gene (5 bases). The J gene, left out of TCRdb, was set here by checking the DNA against germline. The CDR3 covers 10 residues. CDR1 is TSWWSYY and CDR2 is QGS in the germline V gene. Trimming pared 11 bases from V and 1 base from J, leaving 5 bases between. DNA for the CDR3: TGTGCTGGGGGCACCGATAAACTCATCTTT. It yields the protein CAGGTDKLIF.

There are many counts of this clone. The chain carries TRDV1 and TRDJ1; possibly TRDD2 for D (5 bases). The CDR3 totals 23 residues. V was clipped by 3 bases and J by 0 bases, with 35 bases between them. Germline loops: CDR1 TSWWSYY, CDR2 QGS. This CDR3 is CALGEVGWFSSSRPVSYTDKLIF. In DNA, the CDR3 is TGTGCTCTTGGGGAGGTTGGGTGGTTTTCCTCCTCTCGCCCAGTCTCATACACCGATAAACTCATCTTT.

Comment on this clone: It is likely a read error: a sequence one base away is far more abundant. The sample carries other DNA sequences with the same CDR3. The CDR3 reads CALGELGVKGFSTGGFSHLYTDKLIF. CDR3 coding DNA: TGTGCTCTTGGGGAACTAGGAGTCAAAGGCTTTTCGACTGGGGGATTCTCACACCTATACACCGATAAACTCATCTTT. V usage is TRDV1 and J usage is TRDJ1; 10 positions match TRDD3. There are 26 residues in the CDR3. Germline-derived CDR1 and CDR2 are TSWWSYY and QGS. Trimming removed 0 bases from V and 0 bases from J; junction bases left unmatched: 31.

Details on this clone: TCRdb's protein for this DNA is that of a much larger clone and differs from the translation at residue 20, likely a read error; the protein shown is the DNA translation. V gene TRDV1 combines with J gene TRDJ1; weak D call: TRDD3 (6 bases). Germline CDR1 and CDR2: TSWWSYY and QGS. CDR3 size: 23 residues. For the CDR3, the DNA is TGTGCTCTTGGGGAACTTGAAGGACCAGGGGATCCGACCCTAAACAGGTACACCGATCAACTCATCTTT. This sequence encodes CALGELEGPGDPTLNRYTDQLIF.

This clone appeared a few times. The translation of this DNA and the TCRdb protein of a much larger clone differ at residue 21, probably owing to a read error; the protein shown here is translated from the DNA. The chain links TRDV1 to TRDJ1; the match to TRDD3 covers 13 bases. From germline, CDR1 is TSWWSYY and CDR2 QGS. CDR3 length: 24 residues. The CDR3 spells CALGERPTSLTGGYAAGYTDQLIF. The CDR3 nucleotides are TGTGCTCTTGGGGAACGACCTACCTCGCTAACTGGGGGATACGCTGCCGGGTACACCGATCAACTCATTTTT.

A word on this clone: One base separates it from a far larger clone, so it is likely a read error. Different DNA sequences within this sample yield the same CDR3. The rearrangement uses TRDV1 and TRDJ1; 8 positions agree with TRDD3. CDR1 and CDR2 (germline): TSWWSYY, QGS. The CDR3 has 20 amino acids. CDR3 in DNA: TGTGCTCTTGGGGAACAAGGACTTTACGGCGTACTGGGGGGAGGCGATAAGCTCATCTTT. Amino acids: CALGEQGLYGVLGGGDKLIF.

Points on this clone: The protein in TCRdb stems from a much larger clone and differs at residue 11 from this DNA's translation, likely a read error; here the protein is translated from the DNA. The chain employs TRAV38-2/DV8 and TRDJ1, with 8 bases aligning to TRDD2. Because TCRdb records no J gene, it was assigned here through a match of the DNA to germline. Trimming cost V 2 bases and J 0 bases; bases outside gene matches: 21. The V gene's germline CDR1 is TSESDYY and CDR2 QEAYKQQN. This CDR3 region has 21 residues. CDR3 residues: CAYRRVFLRGRGPYYTDKLIF. The CDR3 DNA sequence: TGTGCTTATAGGAGGGTCTTCCTACGGGGTAGGGGACCCTACTACACCGATAAACTCATCTTT.

Turning to this clone: The mismatch at residue 10 between this DNA's translation and the TCRdb protein of a much larger clone likely reflects a read error; the protein shown is translated from the DNA. The chain couples TRDV1 to TRDJ1; D possibly matches TRDD2 or TRDD3 (8 bases each). The J gene, left out of TCRdb, was set here by checking the DNA against germline. In germline, CDR1 is TSWWSYY, CDR2 QGS. The length of the CDR3 is 26 residues. Trimming removed 3 bases at V and 1 base at J, with 45 bases between. This chain's CDR3 is CALGDTTSGGHFLRFKLGVSTDKLIF. CDR3 in DNA: TGTGCTCTTGGGGATACTACTTCGGGGGGCCACTTCCTACGTTTTAAACTGGGGGTCTCCACCGATAAACTCATCTTT.

This clone was picked up many times. The gene calls are TRDV1 and TRDJ1, with TRDD3 identical over 9 bases. V lost 0 bases, J lost 0 bases, and 14 bases stayed unmatched. CDR3 length: 20 residues. Germline V gene lookup returns CDR1 TSWWSYY and CDR2 QGS. Here the CDR3 reads CALGELVPYWGSPNTDKLIF. CDR3 sequence (DNA): TGTGCTCTTGGGGAACTTGTCCCTTACTGGGGGAGTCCAAACACCGATAAACTCATCTTT.

This clone came up a few times. The protein recorded in TCRdb matches a much larger clone and deviates from this DNA's translation at residue 5, suggesting a read error; the protein here is obtained by translating the DNA. The rearrangement uses TRDV2 and TRDJ1; TRDD2 aligns across 7 bases. No J gene was available from TCRdb, and it was assigned here by a germline match of the DNA. The germline CDR1 and CDR2 sequences are GEAIGNYY and EKD. This CDR3 contains 19 residues. V lost 4 bases, J lost 0 bases, and 19 bases stayed unmatched. CDR3 protein: CACDSPAFLDCGYTDKLIF. DNA of the CDR3: TGTGCCTGTGATAGTCCCGCCTTCCTTGACTGCGGGTACACCGATAAACTCATCTTT.

In the case of this clone: TCRdb's entry gives the protein of a much larger clone, which mismatches this DNA's translation at residue 15, likely from a read error; the protein reported here is translated from the DNA. The chain couples TRDV1 to TRDJ1, with 10 positions matching TRDD3. Since TCRdb gives no J gene, matching the DNA to germline was used here to assign it. The CDR3 covers 20 residues. V dropped 5 bases and J dropped 3; count of bases not matched to a gene: 21. The V gene's germline CDR1 is TSWWSYY and CDR2 QGS. The DNA for the CDR3 is TGTGCTCTTGGGAACAAAAGAGGGCTACTGGGGGATTTAAACGCCGATAAACTCATCTTT. Amino acid sequence: CALGNKRGLLGDLNADKLIF.

This clone was observed a few times. TCRdb pairs this DNA with a much larger clone's protein that differs at residue 6, likely a read error; the protein shown was translated from the DNA. The V gene is TRDV1, the J gene TRDJ1; 11 bases agree with TRDD3. No J gene was available from TCRdb, and it was assigned here by a germline match of the DNA. The CDR3 is made up of 22 amino acids. Losses at the gene ends were 1 base for V and 0 bases for J; bases not matched to a gene: 19. Germline V CDR1 and CDR2: TSWWSYY, QGS. The CDR3 nucleotides read TGTGCTCTTGGGGAACGACCTACCAACCTTCTACTGGGGGATAAGAACACCGATAAACTCATCTTT. Protein: CALGERPTNLLLGDKNTDKLIF.

This clone appeared many times. TCRdb's protein for this DNA is that of a much larger clone and differs from the translation at residue 6, likely a read error; the protein shown is the DNA translation. Here the V gene is TRDV1, but the J gene went uncalled; the table's TRDD3 call for D was not verified on the DNA. The length of the CDR3 is 12 residues. The germline CDR1 and CDR2 sequences are TSWWSYY and QGS. The CDR3 sequence: CALFEPTGGLIF. The CDR3 DNA is TGTGCTCTCTTTGAGCCTACTGGGGGTCTCATCTTT.

This clone was observed many times. A much larger clonotype is one base distant, so this may be a read error. Other DNA variants within this sample encode the same CDR3. The genes are TRDV2 and TRDJ1; tentative D call: TRDD3 (6 bases). The J gene is absent in TCRdb and was assigned here via DNA matching to germline. Germline V gene lookup returns CDR1 GEAIGNYY and CDR2 EKD. V was pared by 1 base and J by 1 base, with 9 bases between. The CDR3 covers 14 residues. CDR3 sequence (DNA): TGTGCCTGTGACACGTTGGGGGGCACCGATAAACTCATCTTT. Its translation: CACDTLGGTDKLIF.

In its sample, this clone was seen many times. The protein recorded in TCRdb matches a much larger clone and deviates from this DNA's translation at residue 3, suggesting a read error; the protein here is obtained by translating the DNA. The rearrangement uses TRDV2 and TRDJ1, with D uncertain. Germline V gene data show CDR1 as GEAIGNYY and CDR2 as EKD. This CDR3 region has 16 residues. CDR3 nucleotides: TGTGCCCGTGACTCCCGTACTACGGGCGGCTCCGATAAACTCATCTTT. Protein: CARDSRTTGGSDKLIF.

With regard to this clone: It is likely a read error: a sequence one base away is far more abundant. This CDR3 is also generated by other DNA sequences in the sample. No call exists for the J gene, whereas the V gene is TRDV1; the table's TRDD3 call for D was not verified on the DNA. The length of the CDR3 is 16 residues. Per germline, CDR1 TSWWSYY and CDR2 QGS. Written as DNA, the CDR3 is TGTGCTCTTGGGGAACCCCGGATCCGTATGCCCGATAAACTCATCTTC. This translates into CALGEPRIRMPDKLIF.

In the case of this clone: Germline and junction disagree at one end, which may indicate a read error. The chain is built from TRDV3 and TRDJ1; tentative D call: TRDD3 (5 bases). Germline V gene data show CDR1 as TVYSNPD and CDR2 as GDNSRS (reference sequence). The CDR3 is 19 amino acids. CDR3 sequence reads: CALSTCAWDGRLYTDKFIF. The CDR3 bases are TGTGCCCTTAGTACCTGCGCATGGGATGGGAGATTATACACCGATAAGTTCATCTTT.

Comments on this clone: This DNA's translation and the protein TCRdb lists, from a much larger clone, do not match at residue 9, likely due to a read error; the protein shown is translated from the DNA. This chain links TRDV3 with TRDJ3; 7 nucleotides align to TRDD2. With V trimmed by 4 bases and J by 3 bases, 18 bases remained unmatched. Germline V lookup: CDR1 TVYSNPD, CDR2 GDNSRS (reference sequence). CDR3 length: 19 residues. This chain's CDR3 is CASLSYDQGTFWDTRQMFF. The CDR3 DNA is TGTGCCTCTCTTTCCTACGATCAGGGTACCTTCTGGGACACCCGACAGATGTTTTTC.

This clone has only a few counts. TCRdb records a much larger clone's protein for this DNA, with a difference at residue 12 that likely arises from a read error; the protein given is the translation of the DNA. This sequence joins TRDV1 and TRDJ1; D is perhaps TRDD2 (6 bases). The CDR3 sequence is 25 residues long. Trimming shortened V by 1 base and J by 0 bases, and 39 bases separated the two germline ends. From germline, CDR1 is TSWWSYY and CDR2 QGS. In DNA, the CDR3 is TGTGCTCTTGGGGAACGGGGTCCTACCCACAACTCTGTCAGGCGGGATTTGAAGTACACCGATAAACTCATCTTT. Its translation is CALGERGPTHNSVRRDLKYTDKLIF.